Each of the 29 T cell receptor beta chains below was sequenced from the same sample in a study of beta chain features in type 1 diabetes. Overall study results and limits: Type 1 diabetes patients had TCRB CDR3s that were shorter (moderately but significantly so) in all four CD4+ subsets.

Expressed TCRB transcripts were sequenced, since all the RNA that had been isolated was reverse transcribed. Here immunoSEQ multiplex PCR was the method, and the copy in TCRdb shows in-frame clones only, minus some. Of over 200,000 clones detected, about 11% appear once; the ten largest clones hold over 0.015%. Their antigens remain unidentified. The specimen was naive CD4+ T cells from blood. The receptor source for this set is a man under 40 with type 1 diabetes.

This clone was detected only a few times. The gene calls are TRBV5-4 and TRBJ1-1, with 7 bases lining up with TRBD1. CDR3 length equals 14 residues. The junction had 8 bases not matched to a gene; V was cut back by 3 bases and J by 6 bases. Germline V gene sequence: CDR1 SGHNT, CDR2 YYREEE (reference sequence). The CDR3 sequence is CASSSPTGEAEAFF. DNA of the CDR3: TGTGCCAGCAGCTCACCCACAGGGGAAGCTGAAGCTTTCTTT.

The rearrangement links TRBV9 to TRBJ1-6; 8 bases fit TRBD1. This CDR3 is 14 amino acids long. Germline V gives CDR1 SGDLS, CDR2 YYNGEE. V lost 4 bases, J lost 10 bases, and 7 bases stayed unmatched. The CDR3 region is CASSTGQGGSPLHF. Written as DNA, the CDR3 is TGTGCCAGCAGCACAGGACAGGGTGGATCACCCCTCCACTTT.

V is TRBV4-1 and J is TRBJ1-5, with D possibly TRBD1 on 5 matching bases. CDR3 length: 12 amino acids. CDR1 is MGHRA, CDR2 YSYEKL, per germline. V lost 2 bases to trimming and J lost 11 bases, with 10 bases between them. CDR3 sequence (DNA): TGCGCCAGCAGCCAACCAGGGTTAGCCCAGCATTTT. Translating it yields CASSQPGLAQHF.

A few counts support this clone. V gene TRBV18 combines with J gene TRBJ1-5, with D hard to call. This CDR3 has 13 amino acids. Between the trimmed V and J ends, which lost 3 bases and 5 bases, there was a span of 8 bases. Germline V gene lookup returns CDR1 KGHSH and CDR2 LQKENI. In DNA form, the CDR3 reads TGTGCCAGCTCACCGTCGGCGGATCAGCCCCAGCATTTT. Its protein product is CASSPSADQPQHF.

In its sample, this clone was seen a few times. The J gene is TRBJ1-1, the V gene TRBV7-2; tentatively, D is TRBD1 (6 bases). The CDR3 consists of 14 residues. Germline CDR1 and CDR2: SGHTA and FQGNSA. V gave up 4 bases and J gave up 9 bases, with 18 bases separating them. CDR3 DNA: TGTGCCAGCAGCTCCAGGACAGACCGCCTGAAAGCTTTCTTT. This encodes CASSSRTDRLKAFF.

This clone turned up a few times. The chain carries TRBV28 and TRBJ2-5; D gene ambiguous. The V end lost 4 bases, the J end lost 5 bases, and 11 bases lay between the germline ends. CDR3 length equals 13 residues. Germline CDR1 MDHEN, CDR2 SYDVKM. The CDR3 here is CASSSYRAETQYF. In DNA, the CDR3 is TGTGCCAGCAGTTCCTACAGAGCCGAGACCCAGTACTTC.

In this sample, this clone turned up a few times. V gene TRBV27 combines with J gene TRBJ2-3; no clear D gene. In germline, CDR1 is MNHEY, CDR2 SMNVEV (reference sequence). This CDR3 contains 15 residues. Trimming took off 8 bases at V and 0 bases at J, with 15 bases between the two ends. The CDR3 DNA is TGTGCCAGCCGCCTCACGAGAGGTAGCACAGATACGCAGTATTTT. Translated, it gives CASRLTRGSTDTQYF.

This sequence joins TRBV19 and TRBJ1-1; TRBD1 agrees at 8 bases. This CDR3 comprises 13 residues. The germline V gene has CDR1 LNHDA and CDR2 SQIVND (reference sequence). J lost 5 bases, V lost 10 bases, and 9 bases had no gene match. The CDR3 DNA follows: TGTGCCATCAAGACAGGGGTAAATACTGAAGCTTTCTTT. Translation gives CAIKTGVNTEAFF.

The genes are TRBV6-5 and TRBJ2-3, with 9 bases identical to TRBD1. Trimming took 6 bases from V and 6 from J; bases not matched to a gene: 4. The CDR3 totals 13 residues. Germline values: CDR1 MNHEY, CDR2 SVGAGI. In DNA, the CDR3 is TGTGCCAGCAGGGGGACAGGGACCGATACGCAGTATTTT. It codes for CASRGTGTDTQYF.

The chain combines TRBV18 with TRBJ2-1, with 13 bases aligning to TRBD2. V lost 1 base to trimming and J lost 5 bases; unmatched junction nucleotides: 5. CDR3 length: 17 amino acids. CDR1 and CDR2 (germline): KGHSH, LQKENI. The CDR3 loop reads CASSPRTSGGLDNEQFF. CDR3 sequence (DNA): TGTGCCAGCTCACCACGGACTAGCGGGGGCCTCGACAATGAGCAGTTCTTC.

This clone turned up a few times. The junction departs from germline at one end; a sequencing error may be responsible. This chain joins TRBV7-7 and TRBJ2-5, with 9 bases that match TRBD1. CDR3 length: 13 residues. CDR1 and CDR2 (germline): SSHAT, FNYEAQ (reference sequence). CDR3 in amino acids: CASSSDRGETQYF. CDR3 bases: TGTGCTAGCAGCTCTGACAGGGGGGAGACCCAGTACTTC.

The V gene is TRBV5-4, the J gene TRBJ1-3; D gene ambiguous. The CDR3 sequence is 14 residues long. Trimming took 2 bases from V and 0 from J, leaving 6 bases between them. The V gene's germline CDR1 is SGHNT and CDR2 YYREEE (reference sequence). This chain's CDR3 is CASSFSISGNTIYF. In DNA form, the CDR3 reads TGTGCCAGCAGCTTCAGTATCTCTGGAAACACCATATATTTT.

This clone was observed a few times. This specimen includes other DNA sequences encoding the same CDR3. J is TRBJ1-6 and V is TRBV7-9; D remains ambiguous. CDR3 length: 16 amino acids. Germline CDR1 SEHNR, CDR2 FQNEAQ (reference sequence). Trimming removed 1 base at V and 0 bases at J, with 7 bases between. CDR3 coding DNA: TGTGCCAGCAGCTTAGGGGAGAGCTCCTATAATTCACCCCTCCACTTT. This encodes CASSLGESSYNSPLHF.

The rearrangement joins TRBV11-2 to TRBJ2-7; 9 nucleotides line up with TRBD1. This CDR3 is built from 15 residues. V was pared by 3 bases and J by 4 bases, with 7 bases of the junction left unmatched. Germline V CDR1 and CDR2: SGHAT, FQNNGV. The CDR3 protein is CASSFLTGGLYEQYF. CDR3 DNA: TGTGCCAGCAGCTTCCTGACAGGGGGATTGTACGAGCAGTACTTC.

The V gene is TRBV6-5, the J gene TRBJ1-2; no clear D gene. The length of the CDR3 is 15 residues. The V gene's germline CDR1 is MNHEY and CDR2 SVGAGI. V shed 0 bases and J shed 6 bases, with 14 bases lying between them. The CDR3 reads CASSYSFHYSDGYTF. Here the CDR3 DNA reads TGTGCCAGCAGTTACTCGTTCCACTATAGCGATGGCTACACCTTC.

The CDR3 sequence: CAWNQGSGSPLHF. CDR3 sequence (DNA): TGTGCCTGGAATCAGGGTAGCGGTTCACCCCTCCACTTT. The gene calls are TRBV30 and TRBJ1-6; tentative D call: TRBD1 (5 bases). Germline V gives CDR1 GTSNPN, CDR2 SVGIG (reference sequence). V was clipped by 4 bases and J by 9 bases, with 13 bases between them. The CDR3 sequence is 13 residues long.

The table lists this clone with a few counts. The chain is built from TRBV6-5 and TRBJ1-1, with D possibly being TRBD1 (6 bases). The V end was cut by 6 bases, the J end by 8 bases, with 10 bases between. The germline gives CDR1 MNHEY, CDR2 SVGAGI. The CDR3 extends over 11 amino acids. Here the CDR3 DNA reads TGTGCCAGCAGCTTAGGGGGAGAAGCTTTCTTT. It translates to CASSLGGEAFF.

This sequence joins TRBV29-1 and TRBJ2-1, with TRBD1 matching over 9 bases. From germline, CDR1 is SQVTM and CDR2 ANQGSEA. Trimming took 7 bases from V and 0 from J; bases not matched to a gene: 4. CDR3 length: 14 amino acids. The CDR3 nucleotides are TGCAGCGCCGGGACAGGGAGCTCCTACAATGAGCAGTTCTTC. Protein sequence: CSAGTGSSYNEQFF.

This clone was seen a few times. The chain carries TRBV9 and TRBJ1-1; no clear D. Trimming cost V 4 bases and J 0 bases, with 10 bases left between them. Germline values: CDR1 SGDLS, CDR2 YYNGEE. The CDR3 length is 14 residues. The CDR3 spells CASSSESLNTEAFF. The CDR3 DNA is TGTGCCAGCAGCTCCGAGAGCTTGAACACTGAAGCTTTCTTT.

This clone appeared a few times. V usage is TRBV5-1 and J usage is TRBJ2-3; TRBD2 might be the D (7 bases). This CDR3 comprises 15 residues. CDR1 is SGHRS and CDR2 is YFSETQ in the germline V gene. The ends were cut back, 4 bases at V and 3 bases at J, with 15 bases in the middle. CDR3 sequence (DNA): TGCGCCAGCAGCGTGTCAAGGGGGGGGACAGATACGCAGTATTTT. This codes for CASSVSRGGTDTQYF.

This clone was counted only a few times. V usage is TRBV28 and J usage is TRBJ2-3; TRBD1 might be the D (5 bases). The CDR3 covers 12 residues. Germline CDR1 is MDHEN and CDR2 is SYDVKM. V lost 7 bases, J lost 2 bases, and 7 bases lay in between. CDR3 in amino acids: CASKGNTDTQYF. CDR3 nucleotides: TGTGCCAGCAAGGGGAACACAGATACGCAGTATTTT.

The chain recombines TRBV19 with TRBJ2-1, with 9 bases aligning to TRBD2. Unmatched junction bases numbered 16, after V lost 4 bases and J lost 0 bases. CDR1 is LNHDA and CDR2 is SQIVND in the germline V gene (reference sequence). This CDR3 has 20 residues. CDR3 DNA sequence: TGTGCCAGTAGTAGAAAGGTTCTAGCGGGGACCCGAAGCTCCTACAATGAGCAGTTCTTC. This encodes CASSRKVLAGTRSSYNEQFF.

This clone was seen a handful of times. The genes are TRBV18 and TRBJ2-1, with D tentatively TRBD1 (6 bases). The ends were cut back, 3 bases at V and 6 bases at J, with 9 bases in the middle. This CDR3 region has 13 residues. Germline V gives CDR1 KGHSH, CDR2 LQKENI. For the CDR3, the DNA is TGTGCCAGCTCACCTCTGGACAGCAATGAGCAGTTCTTC. As protein: CASSPLDSNEQFF.

This clone turned up a few times. The rearrangement uses TRBV5-1 and TRBJ2-7; no clear D. Germline V gene data show CDR1 as SGHRS and CDR2 as YFSETQ. Trimming cost V 4 bases and J 2 bases, with 10 bases left between them. The CDR3 contains 13 residues. CDR3 region: CASSPYEPYEQYF. The CDR3 DNA follows: TGCGCCAGCAGCCCTTACGAGCCCTACGAGCAGTACTTC.

The chain has TRBV11-2 and TRBJ2-1, with D perhaps matching TRBD2 (6 bases). The CDR3 has 14 amino acids. Trimming took off 6 bases at V and 8 bases at J, with 17 bases between the two ends. Germline loops: CDR1 SGHAT, CDR2 FQNNGV. As DNA, the CDR3 is TGTGCCAGCAGTTCGAGACTAGGAGAAGATGAGCAGTTCTTC. Translation gives CASSSRLGEDEQFF.

The chain uses TRBV6-5 and TRBJ2-5; TRBD2 might be the D (5 bases). From germline, CDR1 is MNHEY and CDR2 SVGAGI. CDR3 length: 13 amino acids. Trimming removed 10 bases at V and 5 bases at J, with 17 bases between. CDR3 DNA: TGTGCCATATCACGCGGGCCTGGGGAGACCCAGTACTTC. Translated: CAISRGPGETQYF.

J is TRBJ2-1 and V is TRBV7-2, with 7 nucleotides matching TRBD2. Per the germline V gene, CDR1 is SGHTA and CDR2 is FQGNSA. This CDR3 is 16 amino acids long. J lost 7 bases, V lost 1 base, and 10 bases had no gene match. In DNA form, the CDR3 reads TGTGCCAGCAGCTTAGGGGAGAGGCTAGCGGCGAATGAGCAGTTCTTC. Residues: CASSLGERLAANEQFF.

Regarding this clone: At the DNA level, this CDR3 is encoded by other sequences in the same sample as well. The chain uses TRBV28 and TRBJ1-2; 8 bases fit TRBD1. The CDR3 spans 13 residues. Germline V gives CDR1 MDHEN, CDR2 SYDVKM. With V trimmed by 6 bases and J by 7 bases, 7 bases remained unmatched. In nucleotides, the CDR3 is TGTGCCAGCAGGGGCGGACAGGGCGGTGGCTACACCTTC. Translating gives CASRGGQGGGYTF.

The gene calls are TRBV4-2 and TRBJ1-5; 9 bases match TRBD1. The V and J ends lost 1 base and 6 bases, in that order; junction bases with no gene match: 7. The germline V gene encodes CDR1 LGHNA and CDR2 YNFKEQ. CDR3 length equals 16 residues. In DNA, the CDR3 is TGTGCCAGCAGCCAAGCACAAGGACAGGGGTCTCAGCCCCAGCATTTT. Protein product: CASSQAQGQGSQPQHF.